Described below is a single T cell receptor beta chain sequence and its context. What was amplified from RNA transcripts were TCR beta CDR3 regions. During a first-round RT-PCR of the TCR CDR3, the HTBI primer set was used. TCRdb processed the multiplex PCR reads anew with MiXCR; each CDR3 protein has one entry. This table has 650,000 to 750,000 distinct CDR3 sequences, 11% to 15% appearing once. V lost 0 bases and J lost 7; bases outside the gene matches: 8. The CDR3 contains 17 residues. Germline V gene lookup returns CDR1 MNHEY and CDR2 SVGEGT. The sample belongs to a study of T cells in Graves' hyperthyroidism and ophthalmopathy.

The source of this sequence is a woman between 18 and 29 years old with Graves' hyperthyroidism. Sequencing input: blood. The chain uses TRBV6-2 or TRBV6-3 and TRBJ2-1; 11 bases align to TRBD2. The CDR3 protein is CASSYSGTSGSWNEQFF. As DNA, the CDR3 is TGTGCCAGCAGTTACTCGGGTACTAGCGGGAGTTGGAATGAGCAGTTCTTC.